This T cell receptor beta chain originates from a study of cytomegalovirus exposure and HLA in healthy donors. PCR primers comprised 60 Vbeta and 13 Jbeta primers. Method: immunoSEQ multiplex PCR; TCRdb's copy keeps in-frame clones and lacks some. The data contain some 180,000 clones, more than 75% of them singletons. Germline CDR1 reads GTSNPN; CDR2 reads SVGIG (reference sequence). The CDR3 extends over 13 amino acids. The germline V and J ends were trimmed by 0 bases and 8 bases, with 10 bases remaining between them. Only one count was recorded for this clone. This sequence originates from a woman in her 30s in good health and CMV-seropositive. Sequenced sample: PBMCs. The chain recombines TRBV30 with TRBJ1-4; the D is unclear. The CDR3 reads CAWSVTRGEKLFF. The CDR3 DNA sequence: TGTGCCTGGAGTGTAACCCGCGGAGAAAAACTGTTTTTT.